The next 24 T cell receptor beta chains were all read from a single sample in a study of PD-L1 blockade in urothelial cancer. Produced via immunoSEQ multiplex PCR; TCRdb's table is partial and in-frame only. The sample contains 55,000 to 85,000 clones, 85% to 90% of which appear only once. This specimen consisted of PBMCs, obtained around atezolizumab (anti-PD-L1) treatment. These receptors came from a man in his sixties with urothelial cancer.

This rearrangement joins TRBV10-3 to TRBJ2-7; tentatively, D is TRBD2 (5 bases). The CDR3 totals 17 residues. CDR1 and CDR2 from the germline V gene are ENHRY and SYGVKD. The V gene lost 0 bases and the J gene lost 2 bases, with 17 bases spanning the gap. CDR3 nucleotide sequence: TGTGCCATCAGTGAGTCGTCGGACTTTAATGACCCCTACGAGCAGTACTTC. Translated: CAISESSDFNDPYEQYF.

The chain links TRBV6-1 to TRBJ1-2; 12 positions match TRBD1. Germline V CDR1 and CDR2: MNHNS, SASEGT. The trim removed 2 bases at V and 2 bases at J, leaving 9 bases unmatched. The length of the CDR3 is 18 residues. The CDR3 bases are TGTGCCAGCAGTGAATTGGGGGACAGGGGGCAAAGGAACTATGGCTACACCTTC. This encodes CASSELGDRGQRNYGYTF.

The chain combines TRBV9 with TRBJ2-1, with TRBD2 matching 8 bases. V trimming: 4 bases; J trimming: 3 bases; junction bases outside the gene matches: 6. The CDR3 spans 15 residues. Germline assignment: CDR1 SGDLS and CDR2 YYNGEE. The CDR3 DNA follows: TGTGCCAGCAGCCTAGGACTAGCATACTACAATGAGCAGTTCTTC. Translated, it gives CASSLGLAYYNEQFF.

V is TRBV2 and J is TRBJ2-1, with 8 bases matching TRBD1. Germline CDR1 SNHLY, CDR2 FYNNEI. The trim removed 6 bases at V and 5 bases at J, leaving 6 bases unmatched. The CDR3 is 14 amino acids. The CDR3 loop reads CASRDRAEDNEQFF. The CDR3 nucleotides are TGTGCCAGCAGGGACAGGGCTGAAGACAATGAGCAGTTCTTC.

The chain is built from TRBV18 and TRBJ1-1; D possibly corresponds to TRBD1 (5 bases). The CDR3 consists of 13 residues. Trimming cost V 3 bases and J 8 bases, with 13 bases left between them. CDR1 and CDR2 from the germline V gene are KGHSH and LQKENI. CDR3 sequence reads: CASSPDDSTEAFF. The CDR3 DNA follows: TGTGCCAGCTCACCGGATGACAGTACCGAAGCTTTCTTT.

The table lists this clone with a count of one. V gene TRBV30 combines with J gene TRBJ2-5; D perhaps matches TRBD2 (6 bases). The CDR3 is 13 amino acids. V was clipped by 4 bases and J by 0 bases, with 9 bases between them. CDR1 GTSNPN and CDR2 SVGIG come from the germline V gene (reference sequence). The CDR3 coding sequence is TGTGCCTGGACGAGACTAGACCAAGAGACCCAGTACTTC. Translating it yields CAWTRLDQETQYF.

The chain uses TRBV14 and TRBJ2-3, with 7 bases fitting TRBD1. V shed 10 bases, J shed 4 bases, and the junction held 11 bases outside the gene matches. The CDR3 covers 14 residues. Germline CDR1 is SGHDN and CDR2 is FVKESK. CDR3 sequence: CATSGTVWADTQYF. CDR3 in DNA: TGTGCCACCAGTGGGACAGTATGGGCAGATACGCAGTATTTT. Using reference TRBV14 and TRBJ2-3 for the parts outside the CDR3, the full variable domain is EAGVTQFPSHSVIEKGQTVTLRCDPISGHDNLYWYRRVMGKEIKFLLHFVKESKQDESGMPNNRFLAERTGGTYSTLKVQPAELEDSGVYFCATSGTVWADTQYFGPGTRLTVL.

This clone has only one observation. V is TRBV19 and J is TRBJ2-5; 8 bases fit TRBD1. Germline V gene lookup returns CDR1 LNHDA and CDR2 SQIVND (reference sequence). V lost 5 bases to trimming and J lost 13 bases; unmatched junction nucleotides: 24. The CDR3 runs to 17 residues. DNA of the CDR3: TGTGCCAGTAGTGCTACGACGGACAGGGTGAGAGGGCCACACGTGTACTTC. This gives the protein CASSATTDRVRGPHVYF.

The rearrangement links TRBV18 to TRBJ1-6; TRBD1 is a possible D gene (6 bases). Trimming left V 3 bases short and J 6 bases short, with 12 bases between. Germline CDR1 is KGHSH and CDR2 is LQKENI. The CDR3 spans 15 residues. CDR3 coding DNA: TGTGCCAGCTCACCGTACAGGGAAGGTAATTCACCCCTCCACTTT. Its protein is CASSPYREGNSPLHF.

V is TRBV11-2 and J is TRBJ2-2; tentative D call: TRBD2 (5 bases). This CDR3 has 12 amino acids. V was cut by 3 bases and J by 6 bases, with 5 bases left in between. The germline V gene has CDR1 SGHAT and CDR2 FQNNGV. The CDR3 is CASSLEAGELFF. The CDR3 DNA reads as TGTGCCAGCAGCTTGGAGGCCGGGGAGCTGTTTTTT.

The chain links TRBV25-1 to TRBJ1-4; a weak D match, TRBD1 (6 bases). CDR1 is MGHDK, CDR2 SYGVNS, per germline. V dropped 6 bases and J dropped 8 bases, with 16 bases sitting between them. The CDR3 has 14 amino acids. Here the CDR3 DNA reads TGTGCCAGCAGAGAGGGGGGGTCTAGGGAAAAACTGTTTTTT. Encoded protein: CASREGGSREKLFF.

This chain joins TRBV18 and TRBJ2-5, with 7 bases matching TRBD2. This CDR3 region has 16 residues. From germline, CDR1 is KGHSH and CDR2 LQKENI. J lost 2 bases, V lost 2 bases, and 8 bases had no gene match. The CDR3 DNA reads TGTGCCAGCTCACCAAGATCCGGGAGGAGGCAAGAGACCCAGTACTTC. As protein: CASSPRSGRRQETQYF.

This chain uses TRBV28 with TRBJ2-4; 9 positions agree with TRBD1. With 1 base clipped from V and 3 bases from J, the junction kept 4 bases outside the gene matches. CDR1 is MDHEN, CDR2 SYDVKM, per germline. The CDR3 has 16 residues. CDR3 DNA sequence: TGTGCCAGCAGTTTATCGACAGGGGGAGGCAAAAACATTCAGTACTTC. The encoded protein is CASSLSTGGGKNIQYF.

This clone has a handful of counts. This sequence joins TRBV29-1 and TRBJ2-1, with TRBD1 identical over 11 bases. Germline CDR1 and CDR2: SQVTM and ANQGSEA. V dropped 4 bases and J dropped 10; count of bases not matched to a gene: 6. The CDR3 runs 13 residues. The CDR3 protein is CSVGGQGAWEQFF. CDR3 DNA sequence: TGCAGCGTTGGAGGACAGGGGGCATGGGAGCAGTTCTTC.

This sequence joins TRBV7-8 and TRBJ1-4, with TRBD1 matching over 9 bases. Germline CDR1 SGHVS, CDR2 FQNEAQ. The CDR3 has 15 amino acids. V lost 5 bases to trimming and J lost 5 bases; unmatched junction nucleotides: 6. CDR3 in amino acids: CASSPRQGENEKLFF. CDR3 nucleotides: TGTGCCAGCAGCCCCCGACAGGGGGAAAATGAAAAACTGTTTTTT.

Comments on this clone: At the DNA level, this CDR3 is encoded by other sequences in the same sample as well. The chain uses TRBV18 and TRBJ2-3; D ambiguous. V was pared by 2 bases and J by 2 bases, with 2 bases between. CDR1 and CDR2 from the germline V gene are KGHSH and LQKENI. CDR3 length: 12 residues. The CDR3 nucleotides read TGTGCCAGCTCACCATACACAGATACGCAGTATTTT. The encoded protein is CASSPYTDTQYF.

The chain is built from TRBV2 and TRBJ1-1; 12 positions match TRBD1. J was trimmed by 3 bases and V by 7 bases; bases with no gene match: 3. The length of the CDR3 is 14 residues. Per germline, CDR1 SNHLY and CDR2 FYNNEI. The DNA of the CDR3 is TGTGCCAGCACCGGGACAGGGGGCTACACTGAAGCTTTCTTT. It specifies CASTGTGGYTEAFF.

This chain connects TRBV10-3 to TRBJ2-3; a possible D gene is TRBD2 (6 bases). The V gene's germline CDR1 is ENHRY and CDR2 SYGVKD. The CDR3 contains 16 residues. V lost 4 bases to trimming and J lost 3 bases, with 17 bases between them. The CDR3 protein is CAISASGGSRTDTQYF. As DNA, the CDR3 is TGTGCCATCAGTGCCTCCGGGGGTAGCAGGACAGATACGCAGTATTTT.

This chain connects TRBV5-1 to TRBJ2-7; 11 nucleotides align to TRBD2. V gave up 4 bases and J gave up 6 bases; unmatched junction bases: 6. From germline, CDR1 is SGHRS and CDR2 YFSETQ. CDR3 length: 14 amino acids. CDR3 coding DNA: TGCGCCAGCAGCCATCTAGCGGGAGGTCCCGAGCAGTACTTC. Its protein is CASSHLAGGPEQYF.

The chain's CDR3 is CASSQQRTSGGRNEQFF. DNA for the CDR3: TGTGCCAGCAGCCAACAAAGGACTAGCGGGGGGAGGAATGAGCAGTTCTTC. V is TRBV4-2 and J is TRBJ2-1; 14 bases agree with TRBD2. The V gene's germline CDR1 is LGHNA and CDR2 YNFKEQ. V was pared by 2 bases and J by 7 bases, with 7 bases of the junction left unmatched. This CDR3 contains 17 residues.

The V gene is TRBV7-8, the J gene TRBJ2-7; D is perhaps TRBD2 (5 bases). This CDR3 has 15 amino acids. The germline gives CDR1 SGHVS, CDR2 FQNEAQ. V lost 1 base, J lost 0 bases, and 10 bases lay in between. CDR3 DNA sequence: TGTGCCAGCAGCTTAGTAAACCGGGACTCCTACGAGCAGTACTTC. Translation: CASSLVNRDSYEQYF.

CDR3 loop: CASSLGPGNYGYTF. Written as DNA, the CDR3 is TGTGCCAGCAGCTTAGGTCCAGGGAACTATGGCTACACCTTC. V and J are TRBV7-2 and TRBJ1-2; perhaps TRBD1 as D (5 bases). Germline-derived CDR1 and CDR2 are SGHTA and FQGNSA. The CDR3 runs 14 residues. Trimming pared 1 base from V and 2 bases from J, leaving 8 bases between.

The chain recombines TRBV25-1 with TRBJ2-5; D perhaps matches TRBD1 (5 bases). This CDR3 is 16 amino acids long. V lost 0 bases and J lost 1, with 12 bases in between. Germline lookup yields CDR1 MGHDK and CDR2 SYGVNS. The CDR3 bases are TGTGCCAGCAGTGAATATAATTCAGGGTTCCAAGAGACCCAGTACTTC. Translation gives CASSEYNSGFQETQYF.

CDR3 residues: CASSIGGQSNYGYTF. CDR3 nucleotides: TGTGCCAGCTCTATCGGAGGCCAGTCTAACTATGGCTACACCTTC. The chain joins TRBV18 to TRBJ1-2; no clear D gene. This CDR3 is built from 15 residues. Deletions cut 6 bases from V and 0 bases from J, with 14 bases between. CDR1 is KGHSH, CDR2 LQKENI, per germline.